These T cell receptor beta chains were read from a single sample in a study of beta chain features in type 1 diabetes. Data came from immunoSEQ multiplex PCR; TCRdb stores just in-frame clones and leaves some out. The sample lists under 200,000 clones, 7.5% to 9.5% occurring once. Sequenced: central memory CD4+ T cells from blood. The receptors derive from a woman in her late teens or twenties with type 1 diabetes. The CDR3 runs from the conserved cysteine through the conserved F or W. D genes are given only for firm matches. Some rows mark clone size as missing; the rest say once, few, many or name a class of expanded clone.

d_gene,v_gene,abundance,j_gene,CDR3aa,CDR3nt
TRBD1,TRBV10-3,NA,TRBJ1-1,CAINPGQGTEAFF,TGTGCCATCAACCCGGGACAGGGTACGGAAGCTTTCTTT
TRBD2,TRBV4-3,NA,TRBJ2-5,CASSQNGAGGPGETQYF,TGCGCCAGCAGCCAGAATGGGGCGGGAGGGCCTGGAGAGACCCAGTACTTC
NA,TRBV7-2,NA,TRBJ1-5,CASSPLAGLEEPQHF,TGTGCCAGCAGCCCCCTAGCCGGGTTAGAGGAGCCCCAGCATTTT
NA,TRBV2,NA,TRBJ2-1,CASSEVGGAAYNEQFF,TGTGCCAGCAGTGAAGTGGGCGGGGCGGCATACAATGAGCAGTTCTTC
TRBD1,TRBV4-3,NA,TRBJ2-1,CASSQEDRPYNEQFF,TGCGCCAGCAGCCAAGAGGACAGGCCCTACAATGAGCAGTTCTTC
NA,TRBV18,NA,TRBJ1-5,CASSPRDTNQPQHF,TGTGCCAGCTCACCAAGGGACACCAATCAGCCCCAGCATTTT
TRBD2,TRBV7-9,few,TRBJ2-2,CASSLLAGVTGELFF,TGTGCCAGCAGCTTACTAGCGGGAGTAACCGGGGAGCTGTTTTTT
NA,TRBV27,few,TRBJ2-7,CASRPTPGPYEQYF,TGTGCCAGCAGGCCAACCCCCGGTCCCTACGAGCAGTACTTC
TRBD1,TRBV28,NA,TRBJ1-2,CASRFAGTDYGYTF,TGTGCCAGCAGGTTTGCCGGGACAGACTATGGCTACACCTTC
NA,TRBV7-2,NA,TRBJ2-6,CASSARLSANVLTF,TGTGCCAGCAGCGCCCGTCTATCGGCCAACGTCCTGACTTTC
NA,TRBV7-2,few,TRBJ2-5,CASSSGQTETQYF,TGTGCCAGCAGCTCTGGACAGACCGAGACCCAGTACTTC
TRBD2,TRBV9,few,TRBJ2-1,CASSVVAGGYDEQFF,TGTGCCAGCAGCGTAGTGGCGGGGGGGTATGATGAGCAGTTCTTC
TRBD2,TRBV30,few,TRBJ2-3,CAWRPGGGTDTQYF,TGTGCCTGGAGACCCGGGGGGGGCACAGATACGCAGTATTTT
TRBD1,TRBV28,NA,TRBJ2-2,CASSYGGGQGAGELFF,TGTGCCAGCAGTTACGGCGGAGGACAGGGGGCCGGGGAGCTGTTTTTT
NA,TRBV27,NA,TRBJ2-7,CASRTNYEQYF,TGTGCCAGCAGGACAAACTACGAGCAGTACTTC
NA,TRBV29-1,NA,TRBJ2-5,CSALLTQRQETQYF,TGCAGCGCCCTGCTGACGCAGCGGCAAGAGACCCAGTACTTC
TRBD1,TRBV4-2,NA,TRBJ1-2,CASSQPGQTLEGYTF,TGTGCCAGCAGCCAGCCGGGACAGACCCTCGAGGGCTACACCTTC
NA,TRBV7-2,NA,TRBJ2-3,CASSQLPTDTQYF,TGTGCCAGCAGCCAACTACCCACAGATACGCAGTATTTT
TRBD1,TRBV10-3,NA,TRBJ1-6,CAISERPGQGNSPLHF,TGTGCCATCAGTGAGAGACCAGGACAGGGGAATTCACCCCTCCACTTT
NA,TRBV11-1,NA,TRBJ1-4,CASSSLDQGRSF,TGTGCCAGCAGCTCCCTGGACCAGGGTAGATCTTTT
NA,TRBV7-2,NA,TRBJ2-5,CASSAKLDQETQYF,TGTGCCAGCAGCGCTAAGTTGGACCAAGAGACCCAGTACTTC
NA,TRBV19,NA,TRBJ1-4,CASTRGSTNEKLFF,TGTGCCTCGACCAGGGGATCAACTAATGAAAAACTGTTTTTT
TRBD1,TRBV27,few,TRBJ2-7,CASSYRQGAWEQYF,TGTGCCAGCAGTTACCGACAGGGGGCTTGGGAGCAGTACTTC
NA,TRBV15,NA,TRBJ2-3,CATSRDLEAQYF,TGTGCCACCAGCAGAGATCTTGAGGCGCAGTATTTT
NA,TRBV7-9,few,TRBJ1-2,CASSRASYGYTF,TGTGCCAGCAGCAGAGCTAGCTATGGCTACACCTTC
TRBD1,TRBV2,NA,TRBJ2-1,CASSVDRGPYNEQFF,TGTGCCAGCAGTGTCGACAGGGGGCCGTACAATGAGCAGTTCTTC
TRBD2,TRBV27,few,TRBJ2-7,CASSLSSGGGIYEQYF,TGTGCCAGCAGTTTATCCTCTGGCGGGGGGATCTACGAGCAGTACTTC
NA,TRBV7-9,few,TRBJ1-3,CASSLGDTEYF,TGTGCCAGCAGCTTAGGTGACACTGAATATTTT
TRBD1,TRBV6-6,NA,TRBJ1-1,CASSSGQLNTEAFF,TGTGCCAGCAGTTCGGGACAGTTGAACACTGAAGCTTTCTTT
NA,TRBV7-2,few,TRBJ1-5,CASSLVAGGDQPQHF,TGTGCCAGCAGCTTAGTGGCCGGGGGGGATCAGCCCCAGCATTTT
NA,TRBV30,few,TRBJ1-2,CAWSVLGVNYGYTF,TGTGCCTGGAGTGTACTAGGAGTAAACTATGGCTACACCTTC
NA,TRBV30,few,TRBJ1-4,CAWSGINEKLFF,TGTGCCTGGAGCGGGATCAATGAAAAACTGTTTTTT
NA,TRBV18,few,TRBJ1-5,CASSGAMAGNQPQHF,TGTGCCAGCTCAGGCGCCATGGCAGGAAATCAGCCCCAGCATTTT
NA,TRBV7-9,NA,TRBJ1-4,CASSSSTGTNEKLFF,TGTGCCAGCAGCTCCTCGACAGGCACAAATGAAAAACTGTTTTTT
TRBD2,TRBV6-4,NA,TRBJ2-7,CASSPTFAGGPRGDYEQYF,TGTGCCAGCAGCCCCACTTTTGCGGGAGGGCCCAGGGGAGACTACGAGCAGTACTTC
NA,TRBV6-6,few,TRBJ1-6,CASREPGERDSPLHF,TGTGCCAGCAGAGAACCGGGAGAGCGGGATTCACCCCTCCACTTT
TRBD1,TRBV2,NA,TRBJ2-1,CASSYSTGRDEQFF,TGTGCCAGCAGTTATTCGACAGGGCGGGATGAGCAGTTCTTC
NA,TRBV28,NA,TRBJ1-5,CASSSLQGTPQHF,TGTGCCAGCAGTTCTCTGCAGGGGACGCCCCAGCATTTT
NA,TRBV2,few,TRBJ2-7,CASTGWGRRATYEQYF,TGTGCCAGCACCGGTTGGGGCCGCAGGGCAACCTACGAGCAGTACTTC
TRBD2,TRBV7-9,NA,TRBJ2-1,CASSLLAGGPGDEQFF,TGTGCCAGCAGCTTACTAGCGGGAGGGCCGGGGGATGAGCAGTTCTTC
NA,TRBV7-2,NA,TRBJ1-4,CASKQGSNEKLFF,TGTGCCAGCAAACAGGGTTCTAATGAAAAACTGTTTTTT
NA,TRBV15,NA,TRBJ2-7,CATSRVKLGEQYF,TGTGCCACCAGCAGGGTCAAGCTAGGCGAGCAGTACTTC
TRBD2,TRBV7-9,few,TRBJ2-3,CACQRGSTDTQYF,TGTGCCTGCCAGCGGGGTAGCACAGATACGCAGTATTTT
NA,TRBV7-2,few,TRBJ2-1,CASSPSSASRNEQFF,TGTGCCAGCAGCCCTAGCTCAGCGAGTCGGAATGAGCAGTTCTTC
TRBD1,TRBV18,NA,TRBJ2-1,CASSPTRGSYNEQFF,TGTGCCAGCTCCCCGACCAGGGGGTCCTACAATGAGCAGTTCTTC
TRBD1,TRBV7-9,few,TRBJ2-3,CASSAGGAQYF,TGTGCCAGCAGCGCAGGGGGAGCGCAGTATTTT
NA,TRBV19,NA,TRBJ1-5,CASTQTGSRQPQHF,TGTGCCAGTACCCAAACAGGGTCTCGTCAGCCCCAGCATTTT
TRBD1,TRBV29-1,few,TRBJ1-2,CSVLETGVYGYTF,TGCAGCGTTCTAGAGACAGGGGTTTATGGCTACACCTTC
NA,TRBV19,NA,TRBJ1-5,CASSRGENNQPQHF,TGTGCCAGTAGTCGGGGGGAGAACAATCAGCCCCAGCATTTT
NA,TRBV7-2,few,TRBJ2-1,CASSLGGTEQFF,TGTGCCAGCAGCTTAGGTGGGACAGAGCAGTTCTTC
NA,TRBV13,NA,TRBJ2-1,CASSPGPLHGQFF,TGTGCCAGCAGCCCAGGGCCTCTCCACGGGCAGTTCTTC
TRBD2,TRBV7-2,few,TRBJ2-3,CASSPGAGGSSTDTQYF,TGTGCCAGCAGCCCAGGAGCGGGGGGGTCTAGCACAGATACGCAGTATTTT
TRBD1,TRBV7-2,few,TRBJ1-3,CASSPRGTGNTIYF,TGTGCCAGCAGCCCCAGGGGGACTGGAAACACCATATATTTT
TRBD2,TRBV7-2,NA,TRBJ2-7,CASSSREGVKYEQYF,TGTGCCAGCAGTTCTCGGGAGGGAGTAAAGTACGAGCAGTACTTC
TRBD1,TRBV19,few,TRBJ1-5,CASSTLGDRARQPQHF,TGTGCCAGTAGTACCCTCGGGGACAGGGCCCGCCAGCCCCAGCATTTT
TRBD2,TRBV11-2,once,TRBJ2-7,CASSAGLAEYEQYF,TGCGCCAGCAGCGCAGGACTAGCGGAATACGAGCAGTACTTC
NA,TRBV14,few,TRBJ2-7,CASSQESVNYEQYF,TGTGCCAGCAGCCAAGAGTCAGTAAACTACGAGCAGTACTTC
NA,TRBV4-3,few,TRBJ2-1,CASSQETANNEQFF,TGCGCCAGCAGCCAAGAAACAGCAAACAATGAGCAGTTCTTC
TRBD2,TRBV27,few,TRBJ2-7,CASSFRLAGGYEQYF,TGTGCCAGCAGTTTCAGACTAGCGGGAGGCTACGAGCAGTACTTC